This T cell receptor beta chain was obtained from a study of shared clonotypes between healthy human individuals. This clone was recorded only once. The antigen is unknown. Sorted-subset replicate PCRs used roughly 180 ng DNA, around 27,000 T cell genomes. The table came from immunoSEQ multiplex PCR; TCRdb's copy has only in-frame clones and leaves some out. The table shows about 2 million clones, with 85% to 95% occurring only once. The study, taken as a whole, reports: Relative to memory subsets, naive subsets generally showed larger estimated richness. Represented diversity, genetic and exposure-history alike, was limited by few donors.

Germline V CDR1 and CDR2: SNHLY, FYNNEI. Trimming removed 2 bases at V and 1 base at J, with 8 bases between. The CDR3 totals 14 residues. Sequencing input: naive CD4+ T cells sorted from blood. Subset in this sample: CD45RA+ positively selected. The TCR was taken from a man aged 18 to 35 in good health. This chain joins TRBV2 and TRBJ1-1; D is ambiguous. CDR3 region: CASSERWGNTEAFF. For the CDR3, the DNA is TGTGCCAGCAGTGAACGGTGGGGGAACACTGAAGCTTTCTTT.